The sequence of this T cell receptor beta chain was determined in a study of patients and donors after allogeneic stem cell transplantation. In this sample, this clonotype turned up many times. Trimming removed 6 bases at V and 2 bases at J, with 7 bases between. This CDR3 contains 13 residues. The germline V gene has CDR1 KGHDR and CDR2 SFDVKD. TCRdb redid the calling of the RT-PCR reads with MiXCR, one entry per CDR3 protein. The profile shows 920,000 or so distinct CDR3 sequences, around 17% of them singletons. This TCR was sampled from a human donor who was either an allogeneic HSCT recipient or a stem cell or donor lymphocyte infusion donor (not recorded which). It is not recorded whose cells these are; they may come from a transplant donor. The sample comprised blood, either unsorted or a sorted T cell fraction (not recorded which). This chain uses TRBV24-1 with TRBJ2-1; possibly TRBD1 for D (5 bases). The CDR3 loop is CATSRGTYNEQFF. The DNA for the CDR3 is TGTGCCACCAGTAGGGGTACCTACAATGAGCAGTTCTTC.